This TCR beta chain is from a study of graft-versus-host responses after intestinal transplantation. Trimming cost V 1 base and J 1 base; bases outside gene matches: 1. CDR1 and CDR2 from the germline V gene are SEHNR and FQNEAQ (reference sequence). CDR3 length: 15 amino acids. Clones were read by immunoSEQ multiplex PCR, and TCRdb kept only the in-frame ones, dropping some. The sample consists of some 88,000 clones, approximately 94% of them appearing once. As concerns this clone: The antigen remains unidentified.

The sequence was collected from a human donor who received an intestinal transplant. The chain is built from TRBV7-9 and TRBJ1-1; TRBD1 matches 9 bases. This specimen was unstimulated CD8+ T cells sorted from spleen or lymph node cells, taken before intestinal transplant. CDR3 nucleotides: TGTGCCAGCAGCTTAGGGACAGGGGCGAACACTGAAGCTTTCTTT. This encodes CASSLGTGANTEAFF. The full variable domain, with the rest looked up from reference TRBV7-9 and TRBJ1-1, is DTGVSQNPRHKITKRGQNVTFRCDPISEHNRLYWYRQTLGQGPEFLTYFQNEAQLEKSRLLSDRFSAERPKGSFSTLEIQRTEQGDSAMYLCASSLGTGANTEAFFGQGTRLTVV.